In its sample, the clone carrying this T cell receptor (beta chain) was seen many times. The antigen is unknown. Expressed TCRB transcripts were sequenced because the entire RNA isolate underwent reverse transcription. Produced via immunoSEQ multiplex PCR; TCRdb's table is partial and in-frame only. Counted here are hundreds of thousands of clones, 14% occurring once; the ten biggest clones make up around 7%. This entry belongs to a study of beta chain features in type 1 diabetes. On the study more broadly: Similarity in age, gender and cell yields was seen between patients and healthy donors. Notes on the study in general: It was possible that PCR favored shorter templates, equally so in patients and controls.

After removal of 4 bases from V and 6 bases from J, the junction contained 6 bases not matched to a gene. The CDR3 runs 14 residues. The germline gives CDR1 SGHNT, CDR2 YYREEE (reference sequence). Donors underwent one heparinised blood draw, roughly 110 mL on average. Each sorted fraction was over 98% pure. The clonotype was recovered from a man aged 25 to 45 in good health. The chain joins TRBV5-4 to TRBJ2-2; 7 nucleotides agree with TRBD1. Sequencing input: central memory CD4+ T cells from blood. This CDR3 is CASSPKTGPGELFF. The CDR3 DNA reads TGTGCCAGCAGCCCAAAGACAGGGCCCGGGGAGCTGTTTTTT.